This TCR beta chain was captured by sequencing in a study of cytomegalovirus exposure and HLA in healthy donors. The study, taken as a whole, reports: One variant, a missense change in DCLRE1C, was linked in a later analysis to TCR beta V- and J-gene trimming. Sequencing depth across donors, presence/absence analyses assumed, was roughly uniform.

The PCR had 60 Vbeta and 13 Jbeta primers. Sequencing was performed with immunoSEQ multiplex PCR; in TCRdb, only in-frame clones are kept and a portion is missing. The table lists around 170,000 clones, approximately 81% of them singletons. About this clone itself: Its antigen is currently unknown.

Germline V lookup: CDR1 LNHDA, CDR2 SQIVND (reference sequence). The CDR3 consists of 15 residues. The V end was cut by 6 bases, the J end by 6 bases, with 18 bases between. The chain employs TRBV19 and TRBJ1-5; possible D gene TRBD1, 5 bases. The source is a man aged 50-59 years in good health and CMV-seronegative. Sample: PBMCs. This CDR3 reads CASSRIAREGQPQHF. The CDR3 nucleotides are TGTGCCAGTAGCCGGATCGCCAGGGAGGGTCAGCCCCAGCATTTT.